Shown below are 27 T cell receptor beta chains from a single sample sequenced in a study of T cell repertoires in aging, cancer and after chemotherapy. Rearranged V-D-J TRB sequences were amplified with a mixed TRB-A/B primer pool. MiXCR, applied by TCRdb to the multiplex PCR reads, yields one record per CDR3 protein. The repertoire holds about 720 distinct CDR3 sequences, with around a quarter as singletons. The template was genomic DNA from peripheral blood, not RNA. The sample was blood. These receptors were collected from a human donor with a solid tumor.

The rearrangement uses TRBV5-4 and TRBJ1-5; D perhaps matches TRBD1 (6 bases). The CDR3 has 16 residues. Germline V gives CDR1 SGHNT, CDR2 YYREEE (reference sequence). V lost 0 bases and J 3 bases, leaving 13 bases between the germline ends. This chain's CDR3 is CASSLEGDGINQPQHF. The CDR3 DNA reads as TGTGCCAGCAGCTTGGAGGGGGACGGGATCAATCAGCCCCAGCATTTT.

The chain carries TRBV19 and TRBJ1-6, with no clear D. This CDR3 is built from 13 residues. The ends were cut back, 4 bases at V and 7 bases at J, with 8 bases in the middle. CDR1 LNHDA and CDR2 SQIVND come from the germline V gene (reference sequence). The CDR3 loop reads CASSRRCNSPLHF. The CDR3 region has the DNA TGTGCCAGTAGTAGGAGGTGCAATTCACCCCTCCACTTT.

The chain links TRBV5-6 to TRBJ1-2, with 7 bases fitting TRBD1. The CDR3 is 13 amino acids. Germline loops: CDR1 SGHDT, CDR2 YYEEEE. After removal of 0 bases from V and 7 bases from J, the junction contained 3 bases not matched to a gene. For the CDR3, the DNA is TGTGCCAGCAGCTTGGAACCAGGGGGTGGCTACACCTTC. This codes for CASSLEPGGGYTF.

This clonotype is deemed medium-sized. The CDR3 DNA follows: TGTGCCAGCACCAAACAGCCTAGCGGGTCCTCCTACAATGAGCAGTTCTTC. This sequence encodes CASTKQPSGSSYNEQFF. The genes are TRBV6-2 or TRBV6-3 and TRBJ2-1, with 8 bases identical to TRBD2. Germline V CDR1 and CDR2: MNHEY, SVGEGT. The ends lost 7 bases at V and 0 bases at J; junction bases unmatched: 11. The CDR3 spans 17 residues.

This clonotype is large in the sample. The chain is built from TRBV6-5 and TRBJ2-7, with a possible D match to TRBD2 (7 bases). The V end lost 7 bases, the J end lost 3 bases, and 19 bases lay between the germline ends. This CDR3 region has 15 residues. Germline CDR1 and CDR2: MNHEY and SVGAGI. The CDR3 region has the DNA TGTGCCAGCACCCCCCGGGGGGCGGGAGACTACGAGCAGTACTTC. Amino acids: CASTPRGAGDYEQYF.

The table lists this clonotype with a few counts. The chain joins TRBV20-1 to TRBJ2-3, with TRBD2 as a possible D gene (6 bases). CDR1 DFQATT and CDR2 SNEGSKA come from the germline V gene (reference sequence). Trimming took 5 bases from V and 1 from J, leaving 16 bases between them. The CDR3 sequence is 15 residues long. CDR3 coding DNA: TGCAGTGCTCCCTCCGTGGGACTGGGCACAGATACGCAGTATTTT. Protein product: CSAPSVGLGTDTQYF.

The sample holds one count of this clonotype. A much larger clonotype is one base distant, so this may be a read error. V and J are TRBV27 and TRBJ2-7; TRBD2 agrees at 9 bases. Germline V gives CDR1 MNHEY, CDR2 SMNVEV (reference sequence). The CDR3 spans 15 residues. Trimming took 6 bases from V and 2 from J; bases not matched to a gene: 8. The CDR3 nucleotides read TGTGCCAGCAGCCTAGCTAGCGGGGCTGCCTACGAGCAGTACTTC. Translated, it gives CASSLASGAAYEQYF.

The J gene is TRBJ2-2, the V gene TRBV27; weak D call: TRBD1 (6 bases). Germline V gene lookup returns CDR1 MNHEY and CDR2 SMNVEV (reference sequence). The CDR3 runs to 14 residues. V was cut by 8 bases and J by 1 base, with 11 bases left in between. The CDR3 DNA reads as TGTGCCAGCGCATGGACAGTGAACACCGGGGAGCTGTTTTTT. The encoded protein is CASAWTVNTGELFF.

This clonotype is a singleton in its sample. The germline gene is not matched at one end of the junction; a read error may be the cause. The chain joins TRBV6-5 to TRBJ1-4, with TRBD1 matching 10 bases. CDR1 is MNHEY, CDR2 SVGAGI, per germline. The CDR3 totals 17 residues. The CDR3 spells CASSFRTGGGHNEKLIF. CDR3 nucleotide sequence: TGTGCCAGCAGTTTCCGGACAGGGGGAGGGCATAATGAAAAACTGATTTTT.

This clonotype was picked up a small number of times. This chain connects TRBV19 to TRBJ2-5; no firm D call. The CDR3 extends over 13 amino acids. CDR1 is LNHDA and CDR2 is SQIVND in the germline V gene (reference sequence). V dropped 3 bases and J dropped 5 bases, with 10 bases sitting between them. CDR3: CASSMPSMETQYF. In nucleotides, the CDR3 is TGTGCCAGTAGTATGCCCAGTATGGAGACCCAGTACTTC.

The DNA for the CDR3 is TGTGCCAGCAGCCAAATGGGGGGAAATCAGCCCCAGCATTTT. Its protein product is CASSQMGGNQPQHF. The chain combines TRBV12-3 or TRBV12-4 with TRBJ1-5; tentative D call: TRBD1 (5 bases). The ends were cut back, 6 bases at V and 4 bases at J, with 13 bases in the middle. This CDR3 is built from 14 residues.

This clonotype has only a few counts. The chain has TRBV20-1 and TRBJ2-7; 8 positions match TRBD2. J lost 2 bases, V lost 6 bases, and 15 bases had no gene match. This CDR3 spans 16 amino acids. Germline V gene sequence: CDR1 DFQATT, CDR2 SNEGSKA (reference sequence). CDR3 nucleotides: TGCAGTGCAAACGGGGGGGCCGCGGGTAGTCCCTACGAGCAGTACTTC. Translation gives CSANGGAAGSPYEQYF.

This clonotype is large (0.1 to 1%) within its sample. The chain combines TRBV29-1 with TRBJ2-3; D uncertain. Trimming removed 6 bases at V and 4 bases at J, with 8 bases between. The CDR3 is made up of 11 amino acids. CDR1 SQVTM and CDR2 ANQGSEA come from the germline V gene. The CDR3 protein is CSVSRADTQYF. The CDR3 DNA reads TGCAGCGTCTCTAGGGCAGATACGCAGTATTTT.

About this clonotype: With a much larger clone just one base away, this may be a read error. The chain uses TRBV30 and TRBJ1-1; no clear D. CDR1 GTSNPN and CDR2 SVGIG come from the germline V gene (reference sequence). The V end lost 7 bases, the J end lost 0 bases, and 12 bases lay between the germline ends. The CDR3 sequence is 13 residues long. CDR3 amino acids: CASHGDMNTEAFF. DNA for the CDR3: TGTGCCTCACATGGAGACATGAACACTGAAGCTTTCTTT.

Within the sample, this clonotype is large (0.1 to 1%). The V gene is TRBV6-5, the J gene TRBJ2-1, with D possibly being TRBD1 (5 bases). The CDR3 is made up of 16 amino acids. Germline V gene data show CDR1 as MNHEY and CDR2 as SVGAGI. The V and J ends lost 5 bases and 0 bases respectively, with 14 bases between them. The CDR3 loop is CASSRQKMSSYNEQFF. CDR3 nucleotides: TGTGCCAGCAGTCGACAGAAAATGAGCTCCTACAATGAGCAGTTCTTC.

This clonotype appeared a few times. The V gene is TRBV20-1, the J gene TRBJ2-2, with 9 bases aligning to TRBD2. CDR3 length: 15 amino acids. Germline CDR1 and CDR2: DFQATT and SNEGSKA (reference sequence). Trimming removed 2 bases from V and 8 bases from J; junction bases left unmatched: 9. DNA of the CDR3: TGCAGTGCTAGACCTGCGGCTAGCGGGACGGGGGAGCTGTTTTTT. Its translation: CSARPAASGTGELFF.

This clonotype is large. The chain carries TRBV6-5 and TRBJ2-7, with 7 bases matching TRBD1. J lost 2 bases, V lost 4 bases, and 11 bases had no gene match. CDR3 size: 16 residues. The V gene's germline CDR1 is MNHEY and CDR2 SVGAGI. CDR3 protein: CASSSPRDRATYEQYF. The CDR3 DNA sequence: TGTGCCAGCAGTTCACCCCGGGACAGAGCGACCTACGAGCAGTACTTC.

This clonotype is large within its sample. V is TRBV30 and J is TRBJ1-5, with TRBD1 as a possible D gene (6 bases). The CDR3 consists of 13 residues. The germline gives CDR1 GTSNPN, CDR2 SVGIG (reference sequence). The germline V and J ends were trimmed by 0 bases and 4 bases, with 7 bases remaining between them. The CDR3 sequence: CAWSVRGNQPQHF. Here the CDR3 DNA reads TGTGCCTGGAGTGTGAGGGGGAATCAGCCCCAGCATTTT. The complete variable domain, with remaining parts taken from reference TRBV30 and TRBJ1-5, reads SQTIHQWPATLVQPVGSPLSLECTVEGTSNPNLYWYRQAAGRGLQLLFYSVGIGQISSEVPQNLSASRPQDRQFILSSKKLLLSDSGFYLCAWSVRGNQPQHFGDGTRLSIL.

This clonotype is termed large. CDR3 coding DNA: TGTGCCTGGTCAAGGGTGGTGACAGATACGCAGTATTTT. Translation: CAWSRVVTDTQYF. The rearrangement uses TRBV30 and TRBJ2-3; the D is unclear. Between the trimmed V and J ends, which lost 5 bases and 3 bases, there was a span of 12 bases. Germline CDR1 reads GTSNPN; CDR2 reads SVGIG (reference sequence). The CDR3 length is 13 residues. The variable domain in full, completed from reference TRBV30 and TRBJ2-3, reads SQTIHQWPATLVQPVGSPLSLECTVEGTSNPNLYWYRQAAGRGLQLLFYSVGIGQISSEVPQNLSASRPQDRQFILSSKKLLLSDSGFYLCAWSRVVTDTQYFGPGTRLTVL.

V is TRBV19 and J is TRBJ1-5, with 8 bases lining up with TRBD1. The CDR3 sequence is 15 residues long. Germline values: CDR1 LNHDA, CDR2 SQIVND (reference sequence). The V and J ends lost 8 bases and 6 bases, in that order; junction bases with no gene match: 12. As DNA, the CDR3 is TGTGCCAGTCGGCGGGAATCCAGGGGGCTTCAGCCCCAGCATTTT. This encodes CASRRESRGLQPQHF.

V is TRBV24-1 and J is TRBJ2-5, with TRBD2 as a possible D gene (5 bases). The germline V and J ends were trimmed by 6 bases and 5 bases, with 12 bases remaining between them. Germline V CDR1 and CDR2: KGHDR, SFDVKD. The CDR3 length is 13 residues. CDR3 nucleotides: TGTGCCACCAGTAGGACTTCCAAGGAGACCCAGTACTTC. Its protein is CATSRTSKETQYF.

By sample fraction, this clonotype is large. The gene calls are TRBV30 and TRBJ2-3; 8 bases are a match to TRBD2. CDR1 is GTSNPN and CDR2 is SVGIG in the germline V gene (reference sequence). This CDR3 contains 16 residues. V lost 0 bases and J lost 2; bases outside the gene matches: 7. The CDR3 region has the DNA TGTGCCTGGAGTGTAGGGACTAGGGCCGTCACAGATACGCAGTATTTT. Translating it yields CAWSVGTRAVTDTQYF.

By proportion, this clonotype is medium-sized (0.01 to 0.1%). This chain joins TRBV27 and TRBJ2-3, with D perhaps TRBD1 (6 bases). This CDR3 is built from 14 residues. V lost 5 bases and J lost 2, with 11 bases in between. CDR1 is MNHEY, CDR2 SMNVEV, per germline (reference sequence). The CDR3 here is CASSINRDTDTQYF. CDR3 nucleotide sequence: TGTGCCAGCAGTATAAACAGGGACACAGATACGCAGTATTTT.

Worth noting for this clonotype: A junction end diverges from the germline sequence, so it may reflect a read error. V gene TRBV6-5 combines with J gene TRBJ2-5; 9 bases are shared with TRBD1. Germline lookup yields CDR1 MNHEY and CDR2 SVGAGI. The CDR3 runs to 15 residues. The CDR3 nucleotides read TGCGCCAGCAGTAAAACCGGGACAGGGAAGGAGACCCAGTACTTC. It is translated as CASSKTGTGKETQYF.

By sample fraction, this clonotype is medium-sized. This sequence joins TRBV27 and TRBJ1-2, with unresolved D. The CDR3 totals 15 residues. CDR1 and CDR2 from the germline V gene are MNHEY and SMNVEV (reference sequence). Trimming cost V 1 base and J 5 bases, with 14 bases left between them. The DNA of the CDR3 is TGTGCCAGCAGTTTATATCCGGGTGGGGAGTATGGCTACACCTTC. Protein product: CASSLYPGGEYGYTF.

By frequency in the sample, this clonotype is medium-sized. The V call is TRBV5-6, the J call TRBJ1-5; the match to TRBD1 covers 7 bases. The ends lost 4 bases at V and 4 bases at J; junction bases unmatched: 8. The germline V gene has CDR1 SGHDT and CDR2 YYEEEE. The CDR3 spans 15 residues. CDR3 protein: CASSDDRDRNQPQHF. Here the CDR3 DNA reads TGTGCCAGCAGCGATGACCGGGACAGAAATCAGCCCCAGCATTTT.

By sample share, this clonotype is medium-sized. CDR3 sequence reads: CASSLASGATYEQYF. The CDR3 DNA reads TGTGCCAGCAGCCTAGCTAGCGGGGCTACCTACGAGCAGTACTTC. The rearrangement links TRBV27 to TRBJ2-7; 9 bases are shared with TRBD2. Per germline, CDR1 MNHEY and CDR2 SMNVEV (reference sequence). J lost 2 bases, V lost 6 bases, and 8 bases had no gene match. This CDR3 has 15 residues.